The T cell receptor (beta chain) described here comes from a study of cytomegalovirus exposure and HLA in healthy donors. There are a few counts of this clone. Both 60 Vbeta primers and 13 Jbeta primers went into the PCR. Sequenced by immunoSEQ multiplex PCR; TCRdb stores in-frame clones only, minus some. The sample consists of roughly 120,000 clones, roughly two thirds of them appearing once. V was shortened by 0 bases and J by 6 bases, with 6 bases between the two germline ends. The CDR3 has 13 residues. The germline gives CDR1 MGHRA, CDR2 YSYEKL. The sequenced sample was PBMCs. The chain joins TRBV4-1 to TRBJ1-5; no reliable D call. The TCR sequence derives from a man aged 30 to 39 in good health and CMV-seropositive. CDR3 amino acids: CASSQEALQPQHF. The CDR3 DNA reads as TGCGCCAGCAGCCAAGAAGCACTTCAGCCCCAGCATTTT.